One and the same sample provided the 20 T cell receptor beta chains below, sequenced in a study of T cells in women clearing cervical HPV infection (dated by TCRdb to between 2018 and 2020). The method was the immunoSEQ multiplex PCR assay. TCRdb obtained this table from immuneACCESS and retained in-frame rearrangements with V and J assigned. These tables miss some clones; where compared with another copy, unresolved V genes account for less than half of the shortfall, and the remainder is unexplained. The table for this sample lists about 22,000 clones. Of the sample, 9% to 15% is held by the ten largest clones. The sequenced material came from blood buffy coat. The receptor source for this set is a woman between 18 and 70 years old with a cervical HPV16 infection that either progressed to CIN3+ or cleared (not recorded which).

Of note for this clone: The sequence runs out 3 residues before the end of the CDR3; the remainder is reconstructed from the germline J gene. The gene calls are TRBV20-1 and TRBJ2-7; 10 bases align to TRBD1. Germline lookup yields CDR1 DFQATT and CDR2 SNEGSKA (reference sequence). This CDR3 region has 15 residues. V gave up 0 bases and J gave up 2 bases; unmatched junction bases: 4. CDR3 DNA (partial): TGCAGTGCTAGAGAGTGGGGGACAGGGGCCTACGAG. Translation gives CSAREWGTGAYE. The full-length CDR3 reads as CSAREWGTGAYEQYF.

The CDR3 here is CASNGDGQGPYEAFF. CDR3 DNA (partial): TGTGCCAGCAATGGGGATGGACAGGGCCCCTACGAG. The V and J genes are TRBV7-9 and TRBJ1-1; 8 bases fit TRBD1. Read coverage stops 3 residues before the CDR3 terminus; the germline J gene supplies the remainder. CDR3 length: 15 residues. CDR1 is SEHNR, CDR2 FQNEAQ, per germline (reference sequence).

To note about this clone: The read comes to an end 3 residues before the CDR3 does, leaving the germline J gene to fill in the end. V is TRBV4-1 and J is TRBJ2-7, with D perhaps TRBD1 or TRBD2 (5 bases each). The V end lost 4 bases, the J end lost 0 bases, and 19 bases lay between the germline ends. Germline CDR1 MGHRA, CDR2 YSYEKL. There are 17 residues in the CDR3. Incomplete CDR3 DNA: TGCGCCAGCAGCCCTGAGGGGATCGCGGTTAGCTCCTACGAG. Translated, it gives CASSPEGIAVSSYE. The CDR3 in its entirety is CASSPEGIAVSSYEQYF.

In the case of this clone: The read falls 3 residues short of the CDR3 end, and the missing part is taken from the germline J gene. The gene calls are TRBV11-1 and TRBJ2-5; 11 bases align to TRBD1. Germline V lookup: CDR1 SGHAT, CDR2 FQDESV (reference sequence). J was trimmed by 2 bases and V by 5 bases; bases with no gene match: 4. There are 15 residues in the CDR3. The covered CDR3 bases are TGTGCCAGCAGCCCATGGGACAGGGGGCAAGAGACC. This translates into CASSPWDRGQET. The whole CDR3 protein is CASSPWDRGQETQYF.

In the case of this clone: The CDR3 extends 3 residues past the end of the read, so its final part is completed from the germline J gene. V is TRBV6-2 or TRBV6-3 and J is TRBJ2-3, with 11 bases matching TRBD2. Germline V gives CDR1 MNHEY, CDR2 SVGEGT. The CDR3 spans 17 residues. The V gene end was trimmed by 2 bases and the J gene end by 0 bases; junction bases not matched to a gene: 4. Incomplete CDR3 DNA: TGTGCCAGCAGTTACGGGACTAGCGGACCCAGCACAGATACG. It encodes CASSYGTSGPSTDT. Given in full, the CDR3 is CASSYGTSGPSTDTQYF.

Regarding this clone: The read comes to an end 3 residues before the CDR3 does, leaving the germline J gene to fill in the end. This sequence joins TRBV2 and TRBJ2-2; either TRBD1 or TRBD2 may fit D (7 bases each). The germline V gene has CDR1 SNHLY and CDR2 FYNNEI. CDR3 length equals 13 residues. The CDR3: CASGRGPREKLFF. The sequenced CDR3 bases are TGTGCCAGTGGGAGGGGGCCTCGTGAAAAG.

Turning to this clone: Read data end 3 residues before the CDR3 end; the end is taken from the germline J gene. The chain is built from TRBV7-9 and TRBJ2-1, with TRBD1 matching over 8 bases. Losses at the gene ends were 5 bases for V and 6 bases for J; bases not matched to a gene: 6. Germline CDR1 SEHNR, CDR2 FQNEAQ (reference sequence). CDR3 length equals 14 residues. The CDR3 loop reads CASSPGGSRNEQFF. The sequenced CDR3 bases are TGTGCCAGCAGCCCAGGGGGCTCGCGCAATGAG.

CDR3: CATSQTGWDTEAFF. The covered CDR3 bases are TGTGCCACCTCCCAAACAGGGTGGGACACTGAA. J is TRBJ1-1 and V is TRBV2; tentatively, D is TRBD1 (6 bases). Read sequence stops 3 residues before the CDR3 end, and the germline J gene provides the missing end. Germline V gene sequence: CDR1 SNHLY, CDR2 FYNNEI. The CDR3 sequence is 14 residues long. Trimming removed 10 bases from V and 3 bases from J, with 18 bases in between.

In regard to this clone: The read gets to within 3 residues of the CDR3 end, and the germline J gene fills in the rest. The V and J genes are TRBV20-1 and TRBJ2-1; 13 positions agree with TRBD2. Per germline, CDR1 DFQATT and CDR2 SNEGSKA (reference sequence). J was trimmed by 4 bases and V by 0 bases; bases with no gene match: 3. CDR3 length equals 16 residues. CDR3 region: CSARETSGGGYNEQFF. The CDR3 DNA, read in part, is TGCAGTGCTAGAGAAACTAGCGGGGGGGGATACAATGAG.

Points on this clone: The CDR3 end is not reached by the read, which stops 3 residues before it; the germline J gene fills it in. The chain uses TRBV18 and TRBJ2-1; 7 bases are a match to TRBD1. The CDR3 sequence is 15 residues long. Looked up from germline, CDR1 is KGHSH and CDR2 is LQKENI. V trimming: 0 bases; J trimming: 8 bases; junction bases outside the gene matches: 7. The sequenced CDR3 bases are TGTGCCAGCTCACCACCGGGACAGATCGGCGATGAG. Protein: CASSPPGQIGDE. The whole CDR3 sequence reads CASSPPGQIGDEQFF. Variable domain in full (rest from reference TRBV18 and TRBJ2-1): NAGVMQNPRHLVRRRGQEARLRCSPMKGHSHVYWYRQLPEEGLKFMVYLQKENIIDESGMPKERFSAEFPKEGPSILRIQQVVRGDSAAYFCASSPPGQIGDEQFFGPGTRLTVL.

Details on this clone: The read comes to an end 3 residues before the CDR3 does, leaving the germline J gene to fill in the end. The rearrangement links TRBV7-6 to TRBJ2-7; maybe TRBD1 (6 bases). V shed 3 bases and J shed 5 bases, with 14 bases lying between them. The CDR3 loop spans 14 amino acids. Germline V gene sequence: CDR1 SGHVS, CDR2 FNYEAQ. CDR3 residues: CASSLNQQGHEQYF. Incomplete CDR3 DNA: TGTGCCAGCAGCTTGAACCAACAGGGCCACGAG.

In the case of this clone: The CDR3 goes on 3 residues after the read ends, and that part is filled in from the germline J gene. The V and J genes are TRBV20-1 and TRBJ2-3; 7 nucleotides match TRBD2. The CDR3 length is 16 residues. CDR1 DFQATT and CDR2 SNEGSKA come from the germline V gene (reference sequence). The CDR3 here is CSARDLSSGHQETQYF. The sequenced part of the CDR3 DNA is TGCAGTGCTAGAGACCTGTCTAGCGGTCACCAAGAGACG.

Worth noting for this clone: The read halts 3 residues ahead of the CDR3 end, with the missing end drawn from the germline J gene. J is TRBJ2-3 and V is TRBV19; 9 bases map to TRBD1. The CDR3 runs 16 residues. CDR1 is LNHDA and CDR2 is SQIVND in the germline V gene (reference sequence). CDR3 DNA (partial): TGTGCCAGTAGTAGACCACGGGGACAGGGATATCAGCCG. The encoded protein is CASSRPRGQGYQP. The whole CDR3 protein is CASSRPRGQGYQPQYF.

With respect to this clone: Coverage ceases 3 residues before the CDR3 finishes, and the germline J gene fills in the end. The chain employs TRBV20-1 and TRBJ2-7; D might be TRBD2 (6 bases). The length of the CDR3 is 13 residues. Trimming stripped 5 bases from V and 0 bases from J, with 11 bases between. CDR1 DFQATT and CDR2 SNEGSKA come from the germline V gene (reference sequence). This CDR3 is CSARRGASYEQYF. The covered CDR3 bases are TGCAGTGCTCGCCGCGGGGCCTCCTACGAG.

As concerns this clone: The CDR3 goes on 3 residues after the read ends, and that part is filled in from the germline J gene. This chain uses TRBV5-1 with TRBJ2-1; 11 bases match TRBD2. Losses at the gene ends were 0 bases for V and 3 bases for J; bases not matched to a gene: 2. This CDR3 is 16 amino acids long. Germline V gene sequence: CDR1 SGHRS, CDR2 YFSETQ. The CDR3 spells CASSLAGTSGYNEQFF. The part of the CDR3 DNA that was read is TGCGCCAGCAGCTTGGCCGGGACTAGCGGCTACAATGAG.

Turning to this clone: The read ends 3 residues shy of where the CDR3 ends; the end is completed using the germline J gene. The V call is TRBV29-1, the J call TRBJ1-5, with D maybe TRBD1 (5 bases). Germline lookup yields CDR1 SQVTM and CDR2 ANQGSEA. V lost 2 bases, J lost 2 bases, and 10 bases lay in between. There are 14 residues in the CDR3. The covered CDR3 bases are TGCAGCGTTGAAATAGGAGGGGGCAATCAGCCC. Translated: CSVEIGGGNQP. The whole CDR3 is CSVEIGGGNQPQHF.

As to this clone: The CDR3 end lies 3 residues beyond the end of the read and is filled in from the germline J gene. The chain is built from TRBV12-3 or TRBV12-4 and TRBJ2-7, with D hard to call. Between the trimmed V and J ends, which lost 3 bases and 6 bases, there was a span of 15 bases. The CDR3 spans 14 residues. Partial CDR3 DNA: TGTGCCAGCAGTTTCTTTGGCGGTCGTTCCGAG. It specifies CASSFFGGRSE. The full CDR3 protein is CASSFFGGRSEQYF.

Regarding this clone: The observed sequence ends 3 residues before the CDR3 terminus, with the missing tail filled in from the germline J gene. The V gene is TRBV6-4, the J gene TRBJ1-1; 8 bases fit TRBD1. CDR1 MRHNA and CDR2 SNTAGT come from the germline V gene. CDR3 length: 13 amino acids. The CDR3 loop is CASSTNRGTEAFF. Partial CDR3 DNA: TGTGCCAGCAGTACCAACAGGGGGACCGAA.

A note on this clone: The CDR3 is cut off 3 residues early in the read; its end comes from the germline J gene. V and J are TRBV7-2 and TRBJ2-7; D gene unclear. Looked up from germline, CDR1 is SGHTA and CDR2 is FQGNSA. With 0 bases removed from V and 0 bases from J, the gap between germline ends came to 6 bases. This CDR3 contains 14 residues. The CDR3 here is CASSLALDSYEQYF. CDR3 DNA, as far as it was read: TGTGCCAGCAGCTTAGCCCTAGACTCCTACGAG.

On this clone itself: From the germline J gene comes the end of the CDR3, since the read stops 3 residues before it. The chain joins TRBV2 to TRBJ1-1; TRBD1 is a possible D gene (6 bases). The CDR3 covers 14 residues. Germline CDR1 is SNHLY and CDR2 is FYNNEI. V was trimmed by 7 bases and J by 4 bases, leaving 16 bases between them. This CDR3 reads CASKEEGGSTEAFF. The covered CDR3 bases are TGTGCCAGCAAGGAGGAAGGGGGATCCACTGAA.